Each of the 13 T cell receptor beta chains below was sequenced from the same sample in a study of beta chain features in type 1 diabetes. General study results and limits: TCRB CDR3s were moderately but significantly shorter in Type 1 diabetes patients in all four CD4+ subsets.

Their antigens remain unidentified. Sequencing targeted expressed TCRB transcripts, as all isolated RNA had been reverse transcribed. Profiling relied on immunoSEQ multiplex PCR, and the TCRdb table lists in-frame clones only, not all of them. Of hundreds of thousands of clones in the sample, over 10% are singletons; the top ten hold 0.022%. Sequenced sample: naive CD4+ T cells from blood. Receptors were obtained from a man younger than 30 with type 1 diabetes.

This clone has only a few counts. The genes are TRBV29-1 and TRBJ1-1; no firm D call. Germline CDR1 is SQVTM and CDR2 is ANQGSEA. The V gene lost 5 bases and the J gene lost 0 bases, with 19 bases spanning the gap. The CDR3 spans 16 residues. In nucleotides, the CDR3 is TGCAGCGTTCTACCGAGGGCCACGCCCATGAACACTGAAGCTTTCTTT. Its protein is CSVLPRATPMNTEAFF.

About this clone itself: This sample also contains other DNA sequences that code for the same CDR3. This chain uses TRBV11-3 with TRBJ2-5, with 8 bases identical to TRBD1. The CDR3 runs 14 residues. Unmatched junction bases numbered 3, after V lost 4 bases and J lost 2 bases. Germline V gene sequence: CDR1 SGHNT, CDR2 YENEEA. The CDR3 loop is CASSSRTGQETQYF. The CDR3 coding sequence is TGTGCCAGCAGCTCAAGGACAGGGCAAGAGACCCAGTACTTC.

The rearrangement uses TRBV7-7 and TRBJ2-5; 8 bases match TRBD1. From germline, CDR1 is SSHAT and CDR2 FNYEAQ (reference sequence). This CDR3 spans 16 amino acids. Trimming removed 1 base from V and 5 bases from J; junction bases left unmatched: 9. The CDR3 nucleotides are TGTGCCAGCAGCTTAGGGACAGGGTTCGCAGGGGAGACCCAGTACTTC. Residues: CASSLGTGFAGETQYF.

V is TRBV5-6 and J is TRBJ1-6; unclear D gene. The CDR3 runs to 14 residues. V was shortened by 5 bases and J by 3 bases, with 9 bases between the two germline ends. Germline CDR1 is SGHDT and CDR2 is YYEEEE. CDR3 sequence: CASRGQVYNSPLHF. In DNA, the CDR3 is TGTGCCAGCAGGGGCCAGGTCTATAATTCACCCCTCCACTTT. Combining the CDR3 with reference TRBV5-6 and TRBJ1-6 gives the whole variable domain DAGVTQSPTHLIKTRGQQVTLRCSPKSGHDTVSWYQQALGQGPQFIFQYYEEEERQRGNFPDRFSGHQFPNYSSELNVNALLLGDSALYLCASRGQVYNSPLHFGNGTRLTVT.

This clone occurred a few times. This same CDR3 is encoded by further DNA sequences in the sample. CDR3 region: CASSPTTDTQYF. The DNA for the CDR3 is TGTGCCAGCAGCCCTACCACAGATACGCAGTATTTT. The V call is TRBV14, the J call TRBJ2-3; D gene ambiguous. This CDR3 comprises 12 residues. Trimming removed 4 bases from V and 2 bases from J, with 4 bases in between. CDR1 SGHDN and CDR2 FVKESK come from the germline V gene.

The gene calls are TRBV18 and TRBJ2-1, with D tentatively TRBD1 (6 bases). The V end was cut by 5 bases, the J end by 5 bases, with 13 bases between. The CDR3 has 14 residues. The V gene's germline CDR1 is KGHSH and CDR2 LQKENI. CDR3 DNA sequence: TGTGCCAGCTCAAGGGGGACGGTCAACAATGAGCAGTTCTTC. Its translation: CASSRGTVNNEQFF.

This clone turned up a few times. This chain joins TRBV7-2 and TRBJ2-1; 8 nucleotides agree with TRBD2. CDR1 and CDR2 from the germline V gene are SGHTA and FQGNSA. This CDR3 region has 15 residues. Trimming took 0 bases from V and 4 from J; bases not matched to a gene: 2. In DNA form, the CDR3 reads TGTGCCAGCAGCTTAGCCGGGGGGGATTACAATGAGCAGTTCTTC. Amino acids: CASSLAGGDYNEQFF.

Written as DNA, the CDR3 is TGTGCCAGCAGCTTGGGCCTAAACGGGCCCTACGAGCAGTACTTC. Protein product: CASSLGLNGPYEQYF. This chain joins TRBV5-4 and TRBJ2-7; D unresolved. This CDR3 is built from 15 residues. CDR1 SGHNT and CDR2 YYREEE come from the germline V gene (reference sequence). V dropped 0 bases and J dropped 2 bases, with 12 bases sitting between them.

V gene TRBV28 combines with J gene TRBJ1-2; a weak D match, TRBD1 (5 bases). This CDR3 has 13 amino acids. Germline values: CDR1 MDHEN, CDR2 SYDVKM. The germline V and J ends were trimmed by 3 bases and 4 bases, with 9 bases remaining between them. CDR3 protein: CASSFRAVYGYTF. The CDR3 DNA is TGTGCCAGCAGTTTCAGGGCAGTCTATGGCTACACCTTC.

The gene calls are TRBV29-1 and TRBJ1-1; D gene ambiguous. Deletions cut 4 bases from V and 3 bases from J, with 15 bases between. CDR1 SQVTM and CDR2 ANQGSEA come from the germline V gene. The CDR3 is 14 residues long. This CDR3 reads CSVVPNLGDTEAFF. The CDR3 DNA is TGCAGCGTTGTGCCCAACCTAGGAGACACTGAAGCTTTCTTT.

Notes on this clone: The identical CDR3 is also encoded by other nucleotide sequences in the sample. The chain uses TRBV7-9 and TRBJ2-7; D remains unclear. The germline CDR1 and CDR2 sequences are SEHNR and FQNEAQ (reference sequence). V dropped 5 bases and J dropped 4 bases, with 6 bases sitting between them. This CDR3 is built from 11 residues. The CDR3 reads CASSRSYEQYF. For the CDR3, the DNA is TGTGCCAGCAGCCGCAGTTACGAGCAGTACTTC.

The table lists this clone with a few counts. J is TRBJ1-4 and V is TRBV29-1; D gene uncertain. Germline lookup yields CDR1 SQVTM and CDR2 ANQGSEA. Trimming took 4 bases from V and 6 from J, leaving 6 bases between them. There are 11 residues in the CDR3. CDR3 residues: CSVARDEKLFF. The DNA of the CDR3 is TGCAGCGTTGCGAGGGATGAAAAACTGTTTTTT.

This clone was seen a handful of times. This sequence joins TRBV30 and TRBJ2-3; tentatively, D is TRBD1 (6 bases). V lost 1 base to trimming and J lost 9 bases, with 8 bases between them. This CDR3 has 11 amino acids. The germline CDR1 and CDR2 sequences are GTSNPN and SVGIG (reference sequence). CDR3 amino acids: CAWSGGQTQYF. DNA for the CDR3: TGTGCCTGGAGTGGAGGACAGACGCAGTATTTT. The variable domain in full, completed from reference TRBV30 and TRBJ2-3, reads SQTIHQWPATLVQPVGSPLSLECTVEGTSNPNLYWYRQAAGRGLQLLFYSVGIGQISSEVPQNLSASRPQDRQFILSSKKLLLSDSGFYLCAWSGGQTQYFGPGTRLTVL.